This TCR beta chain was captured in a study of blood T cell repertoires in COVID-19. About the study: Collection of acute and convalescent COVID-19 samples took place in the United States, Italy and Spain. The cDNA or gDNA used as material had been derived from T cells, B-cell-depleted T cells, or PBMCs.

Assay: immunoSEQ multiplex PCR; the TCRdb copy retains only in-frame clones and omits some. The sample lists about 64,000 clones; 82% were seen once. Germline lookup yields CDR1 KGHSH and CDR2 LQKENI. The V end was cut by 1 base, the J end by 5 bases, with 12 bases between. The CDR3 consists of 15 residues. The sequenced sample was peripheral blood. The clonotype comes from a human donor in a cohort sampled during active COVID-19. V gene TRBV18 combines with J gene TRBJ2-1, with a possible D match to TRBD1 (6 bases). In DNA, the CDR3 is TGTGCCAGCTCACCACGCGACAGGCGAAACAATGAGCAGTTCTTC. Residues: CASSPRDRRNNEQFF.